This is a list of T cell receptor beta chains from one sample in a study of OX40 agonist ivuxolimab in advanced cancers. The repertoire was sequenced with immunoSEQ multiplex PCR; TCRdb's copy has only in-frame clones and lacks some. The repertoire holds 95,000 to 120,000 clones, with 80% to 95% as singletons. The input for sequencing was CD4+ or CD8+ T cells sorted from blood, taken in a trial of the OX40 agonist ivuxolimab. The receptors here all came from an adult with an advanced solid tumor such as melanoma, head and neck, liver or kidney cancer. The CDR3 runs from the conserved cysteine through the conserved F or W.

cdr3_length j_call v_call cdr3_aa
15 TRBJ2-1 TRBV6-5 CASSRGGRSYNEQFF
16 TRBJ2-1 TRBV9 CASSVSSGSVYNEQFF
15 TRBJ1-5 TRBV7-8 CASSLTGLSNQPQHF
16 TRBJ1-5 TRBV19 CASSTVQGYGNQPQHF
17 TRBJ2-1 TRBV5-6 CASSLVLSGSGFNEQFF
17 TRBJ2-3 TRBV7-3 CASSSLTTSGSTDTQYF
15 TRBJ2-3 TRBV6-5 CASRPLAGYTDTQYF
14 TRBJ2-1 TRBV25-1 CASRGASAYNEQFF
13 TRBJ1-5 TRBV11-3 CASSSYGGPPQHF
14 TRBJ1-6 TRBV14 CASSQESTNSPLHF
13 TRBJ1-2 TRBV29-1 CSVAFRDGYGYTF
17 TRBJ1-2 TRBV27 CASSLSSYIVEGEGYTF
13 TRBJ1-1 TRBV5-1 CASSLDRNTEAFF
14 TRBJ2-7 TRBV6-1 CASSPGPSSYEQYF
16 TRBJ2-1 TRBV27 CASSRPPGATNNEQFF
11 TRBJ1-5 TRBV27 CARTHRPPQHF
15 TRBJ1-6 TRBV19 CASTPGGRADSPLHF
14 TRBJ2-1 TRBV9 CASSPGPETFEQFF
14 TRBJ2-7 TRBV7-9 CASRPRDISYEQYF
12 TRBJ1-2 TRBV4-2 CASSQPGSGYTF
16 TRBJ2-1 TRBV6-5 CASSYSPSGGDLEQFF
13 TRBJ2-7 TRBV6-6 CASSRDQRGEQYF
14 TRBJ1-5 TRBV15 CATRSPGEREPQHF
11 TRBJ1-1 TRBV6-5 CATGPNTEAFF
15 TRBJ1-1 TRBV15 CATSSDSGTLTAAFF
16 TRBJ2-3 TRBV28 CASSSGLEGLPDTQYF
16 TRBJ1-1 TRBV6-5 CASSYSLIGSNTEAFF
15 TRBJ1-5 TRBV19 CASSIARVSNQPQHF
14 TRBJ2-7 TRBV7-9 CASSPLGGSYEQYF
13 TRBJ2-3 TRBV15 CATSPFAVDTQYF
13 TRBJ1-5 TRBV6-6 CASRRIPNQPQHF
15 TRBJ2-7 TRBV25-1 CASSSLTGGPYEQYF